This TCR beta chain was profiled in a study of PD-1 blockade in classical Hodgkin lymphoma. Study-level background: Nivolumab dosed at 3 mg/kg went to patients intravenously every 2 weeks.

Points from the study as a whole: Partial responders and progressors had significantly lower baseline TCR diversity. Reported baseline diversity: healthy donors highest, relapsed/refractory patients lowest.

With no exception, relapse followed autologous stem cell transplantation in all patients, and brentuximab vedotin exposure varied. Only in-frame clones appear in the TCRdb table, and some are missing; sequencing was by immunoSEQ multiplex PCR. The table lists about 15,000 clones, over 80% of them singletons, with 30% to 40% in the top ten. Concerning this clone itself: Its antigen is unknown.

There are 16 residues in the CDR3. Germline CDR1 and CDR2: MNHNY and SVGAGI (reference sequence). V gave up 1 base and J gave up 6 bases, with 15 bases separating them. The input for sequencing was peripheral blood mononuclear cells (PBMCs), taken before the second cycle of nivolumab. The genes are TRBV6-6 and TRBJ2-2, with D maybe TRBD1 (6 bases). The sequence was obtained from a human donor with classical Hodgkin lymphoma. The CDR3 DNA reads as TGTGCCAGCAGTTACTTACAGGGCAGTAGAGCCGGGGAGCTGTTTTTT. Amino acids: CASSYLQGSRAGELFF.